Listed here are 6 T cell receptor beta chains from one sample, sequenced in a study of T-cell reconstitution after alpha-beta-depleted transplantation in children (dated by TCRdb to the mid-2010s). The library came from PCR. The sequencer listed for this sample is Illumina HiSeq 2500. Molecular barcoding was employed in the preparation of TCR libraries, with unique molecular identifiers being used to normalize TCRbeta repertoire quantification. The public reads were reanalyzed by TCRdb: fastp trimming at Q25, MiXCR alignment, in-frame beta chains only. Duplicate CDR3 protein sequences are folded into a single record with the most common DNA and genes. Present in this sample are roughly 500,000 distinct CDR3 sequences, over 25% of which were seen just once. In total, the top ten clones hold around 2.4% of the sample. Source: PBMCs from the stem cell graft donor, taken from the stem cell graft. These TCRs come from a human donor who donated a stem cell graft to a child with aplastic anemia.

The chain combines TRBV12-5 with TRBJ2-5; 7 bases are shared with TRBD1. V was clipped by 4 bases and J by 3 bases; unmatched bases: 8. Germline CDR1 and CDR2: LGHNT and FRNRAP. This CDR3 comprises 15 residues. Here the CDR3 DNA reads TGTGCTAGTGGTTCAATCGGGACAGCCAAAGAGACCCAGTACTTC. It is translated as CASGSIGTAKETQYF.

CDR3 DNA: TGTGCCACCAGCAGAAGGCAGGACTACAATGAGCAGTTCTTC. Translating it yields CATSRRQDYNEQFF. The V call is TRBV15, the J call TRBJ2-1, with no clear D. This CDR3 has 14 residues. From germline, CDR1 is LNHNV and CDR2 YYDKDF (reference sequence). With 2 bases removed from V and 3 bases from J, the gap between germline ends came to 8 bases.

The sample holds a few counts of this clonotype. J is TRBJ1-1 and V is TRBV7-9; D is possibly TRBD1 (6 bases). Trimming pared 1 base from V and 4 bases from J, leaving 16 bases between. CDR1 and CDR2 (germline): SEHNR, FQNEAQ (reference sequence). The CDR3 loop spans 16 amino acids. CDR3 DNA sequence: TGTGCCAGCAGCTTAGGGGGTATGGAGGGGGGCACTGAAGCTTTCTTT. The encoded protein is CASSLGGMEGGTEAFF.

CDR3: CASSLDGSLYNSPLHF. CDR3 in DNA: TGTGCCAGCAGCTTGGATGGCAGCCTCTATAATTCACCCCTCCACTTT. This rearrangement joins TRBV5-6 to TRBJ1-6; no clear D. In germline, CDR1 is SGHDT, CDR2 YYEEEE. The CDR3 runs to 16 residues. Trimming removed 0 bases from V and 3 bases from J, with 10 bases in between.

Comment on this clonotype: At one end, the junction sequence differs from germline, possibly due to a read error. The gene calls are TRBV6-6 and TRBJ2-2, with D tentatively TRBD2 (5 bases). The CDR3 is 12 amino acids. In germline, CDR1 is MNHNY, CDR2 SVGAGI (reference sequence). For the CDR3, the DNA is TGTGCCAGCAGTTACCAAGGCGGGCAGCTGTTTTTT. Its protein product is CASSYQGGQLFF.

J is TRBJ1-1 and V is TRBV9; tentatively, D is TRBD1 (6 bases). CDR3 length: 13 residues. Germline V gives CDR1 SGDLS, CDR2 YYNGEE. Deletions cut 3 bases from V and 1 base from J, with 7 bases between. The CDR3 sequence: CASSDRENTEAFF. In DNA form, the CDR3 reads TGTGCCAGCAGCGACAGGGAGAACACTGAAGCTTTCTTT.